This TCR beta chain came from a study of T-cell memory formation after mild COVID-19 (dated by TCRdb to about 2021). About the study as a whole: TCR sequence clusters from the two donors were largely donor specific. T-cell clones expanding and contracting after mild COVID-19 in a couple of donors were tracked by longitudinal TCRalpha and TCRbeta repertoire sequencing. Two young, previously healthy adult volunteers, one female and one male, were included in the cohort.

Ficoll-Paque density gradient centrifugation was used to isolate PBMCs. This clonotype has only a few counts. Which antigen it targets is not known. No much larger clone is present one base from it, and per-base qualities are unavailable. Germline trimming amounts to 7 bases on V and 4 bases on J, with 7 as the count of junction bases outside the gene matches. The CDR3 runs 14 residues from the cysteine to the phenylalanine. This entry keeps only the CDR3 DNA: 42 bases, framed from base 1. CDR1 ENHRY and CDR2 SYGVKD are derived from the germline V gene. Overall study results and their limits: Clones contracting from day 15 to 85 had balanced CD4/CD8 phenotypes, while a second wave expanding from day 15 to 37 was biased towards CD4+. The second-wave clones that peaked on day 37 were not confirmed to be SARS-CoV-2 specific. Some responding clones were found in pre-infection memory, which suggests that pre-existing cross-reactive memory T cells took part in the SARS-CoV-2 response. The study covered only two mild cases, and larger cohorts including severe cases with pre-infection samples were considered necessary. Contracting CD4+ clones appeared mostly in the CM and EM memory subsets, whereas CD8+ clones were enriched in EMRA.

The sequencing machine was an Illumina NovaSeq 6000. TCRalpha and TCRbeta cDNA libraries were built by 5'RACE with constant-segment primers, adding sample barcodes and unique molecular identifiers. RNA was extracted from every sample with Trizol reagent. Library amplification was performed in two PCR steps, and a second sample barcode and Illumina TruSeq adapters were introduced in the second step. Sequencing of the libraries was done on an Illumina NovaSeq, producing 2 x 150 bp paired-end reads. As for the original processing: With migec v1.2.7, reads were demultiplexed and then collapsed into UMI-guided consensus sequences. Using mixcr v2.1.11, the UMI consensuses were aligned to TRA and TRB V and J templates and assembled into clonotypes. Clonotypes were classified as expanded or contracted when called significant by both edgeR and NoisET, with noise models trained on biological replicates. For edgeR calls, a false discovery rate-adjusted p below 0.01 and a log2 fold-change threshold of 1 were applied. PCA with hierarchical clustering of max-normalized trajectories of the 1000 most abundant clonotypes was used as exploratory dynamics analysis. The CD4 or CD8 phenotype of responding clones was assigned using the separately sequenced CD4+ and CD8+ repertoires. The public reads were run again by TCRdb, first through fastp at Q25 and then through MiXCR, and only productive beta chains were kept. Every distinct CDR3 protein forms one entry, paired with its most common genes and DNA. The V and J calls reflect TCRdb's pipeline rather than the authors' work. The sample contains 500,000 to 650,000 distinct CDR3 sequences, about a fifth of them found a single time. Jointly, the top ten make up roughly 8.1% of the sample.

The receptor's source is an adult woman who had mild COVID-19 (a few samples of this study predate the infection). The sample titles of this study are shuffled in the database, so cell type and time point are left out; the donor was told from shared clones. This chain is built from TRBV10-3 and TRBJ2-3; 8 junctional bases match TRBD2. The sequencing sample was made of PBMCs or a T cell subset sorted from them (not recorded which). The CDR3 in this case is CAITSGLAADTQYF. The nucleotide sequence reads as follows: TGTGCCATCACTAGCGGACTAGCCGCAGATACGCAGTATTTT.